This is a list of T cell receptor beta chains from one sample in a study of blood T cell repertoires in COVID-19. Libraries were prepared by immunoSEQ multiplex PCR; TCRdb keeps only in-frame clonotypes and omits some of them. Of around 190,000 clones detected, roughly 78% appear once; the ten largest clones hold 6.5% to 7%. The material sequenced was peripheral blood. The receptors come from a man aged 70-80 years with active or convalescent COVID-19. The CDR3 runs from the conserved cysteine through the conserved F or W. D genes are given only for firm matches. Some rows mark clone size as missing; the rest say once, few, many or name a class of expanded clone.

.	TRBJ1-4	TRBV6-6	.	CASSPEGGKLFF	TGTGCCAGCAGCCCAGAGGGTGGAAAACTGTTTTTT
.	TRBJ2-3	TRBV6-5	.	CASRKNRDDTQYF	TGTGCCAGCAGAAAAAACAGGGACGATACGCAGTATTTT
TRBD1	TRBJ1-1	TRBV29-1	.	CSVRPGGSWTEAFF	TGCAGCGTACGGCCAGGGGGCTCCTGGACTGAAGCTTTCTTT
TRBD1	TRBJ1-2	TRBV5-1	.	CASSPEGGPNYGYTF	TGCGCCAGCAGCCCTGAAGGGGGCCCCAACTATGGCTACACCTTC
TRBD2	TRBJ2-1	TRBV19	.	CASSLGTSGRGEQFF	TGTGCCAGTAGCCTCGGGACTAGCGGGAGGGGTGAGCAGTTCTTC
TRBD1	TRBJ2-1	TRBV6-5	.	CASTLDRGSYNEQFF	TGTGCCAGCACCTTGGACAGGGGGTCCTACAATGAGCAGTTCTTC
TRBD1	TRBJ1-5	TRBV30	.	CAWSGQGGRAPQHF	TGTGCCTGGAGTGGCCAGGGGGGAAGGGCGCCCCAGCATTTT
.	TRBJ1-5	TRBV5-8	.	CASSLDGNQPQHF	TGTGCCAGCAGCTTGGACGGGAATCAGCCCCAGCATTTT
.	TRBJ2-1	TRBV27	.	CASGQGGEQFF	TGTGCCAGCGGCCAGGGTGGTGAGCAGTTCTTC
.	TRBJ2-4	TRBV18	.	CASSPEAGNIQYF	TGTGCCAGCTCACCAGAGGCGGGAAACATTCAGTACTTC
.	TRBJ2-7	TRBV7-8	many	CASSLHQGPSYEQYF	TGTGCCAGCAGCTTACATCAGGGGCCCTCCTACGAGCAGTACTTC
.	TRBJ1-6	TRBV5-8	.	CASSWASRHSPLHF	TGTGCCAGCAGCTGGGCGTCACGCCATTCACCCCTCCACTTT
.	TRBJ2-2	TRBV3-1/TRBV3-2	once	CATGLYQGSKTGELFF	TGTGCCACCGGGCTCTATCAGGGTTCGAAAACCGGGGAGCTGTTTTTT
.	TRBJ2-7	TRBV30	.	CAWSQQGGEQYF	TGTGCCTGGAGTCAACAGGGAGGGGAGCAGTACTTC
TRBD1	TRBJ2-7	TRBV5-4	.	CASSTRTGLVYEQYF	TGTGCCAGCAGCACCAGGACAGGGCTGGTCTACGAGCAGTACTTC
TRBD1	TRBJ2-7	TRBV7-8	.	CASSLWDRAPKGQYF	TGTGCCAGCAGCCTCTGGGACAGGGCGCCGAAGGGGCAGTACTTC
TRBD2	TRBJ2-1	TRBV2	.	CASSPIAGGENEQFF	TGTGCCAGCAGCCCAATAGCGGGAGGGGAAAATGAGCAGTTCTTC
.	TRBJ1-2	TRBV28	.	CASSSPAWASGYTF	TGTGCCAGCAGTTCCCCCGCCTGGGCGAGCGGCTACACCTTC
.	TRBJ1-1	TRBV19	.	CASSIFHSHTEAFF	TGTGCCAGTAGTATCTTCCACAGTCACACTGAAGCTTTCTTT
.	TRBJ1-1	TRBV5-8	.	CASSHRTGGGTEAFF	TGTGCCAGCAGCCACCGCACGGGGGGTGGCACTGAAGCTTTCTTT
TRBD2	TRBJ2-5	TRBV18	.	CASSPGTIQETQYF	TGTGCCAGCTCACCAGGGACTATCCAAGAGACCCAGTACTTC
.	TRBJ2-4	TRBV6-5	.	CASSSIRRESIQYF	TGTGCCAGCAGTTCGATTCGCAGGGAAAGCATTCAGTACTTC
.	TRBJ1-2	TRBV24-1	.	CATSDGARLINGYTF	TGTGCCACCAGTGATGGGGCCAGGCTAATTAACGGCTACACCTTC
.	TRBJ2-2	TRBV28	once	CASSLNSGAGELFF	TGTGCCAGCAGTCTCAATTCAGGGGCCGGGGAGCTGTTTTTT
TRBD2	TRBJ2-4	TRBV4-3	once	CASSQDRVGGDIQYF	TGCGCCAGCAGCCAAGATCGAGTGGGAGGGGACATTCAGTACTTC
.	TRBJ2-3	TRBV12-2	.	CASRLATSGKRDTQYF	TGTGCAAGTCGCTTAGCGACTAGCGGGAAGAGGGATACGCAGTATTTT
.	TRBJ1-1	TRBV7-9	.	CASSPNRSPPEAFF	TGTGCCAGCAGCCCCAATAGGAGTCCCCCTGAAGCTTTCTTT
TRBD2	TRBJ2-1	TRBV7-6	.	CASSLIRASGGAERVVNEQFF	TGTGCCAGCAGCTTAATCAGGGCTAGCGGGGGGGCCGAGCGGGTTGTGAATGAGCAGTTCTTC
.	TRBJ1-6	TRBV6-5	.	CASSFPSGGANSPLHF	TGTGCCAGCAGTTTCCCCTCGGGGGGGGCTAATTCACCCCTCCACTTT
.	TRBJ1-1	TRBV6-5	.	CASSQRGFTEAFF	TGTGCCAGCAGCCAAAGGGGGTTCACTGAAGCTTTCTTT
.	TRBJ1-1	TRBV5-1	.	CASSLARMNTEAFF	TGCGCCAGCAGCTTAGCGCGGATGAACACTGAAGCTTTCTTT
TRBD1	TRBJ1-2	TRBV3-1/TRBV3-2	.	CASSQQGAYGYTF	TGTGCCAGCAGCCAGCAGGGGGCTTATGGCTACACCTTC
.	TRBJ1-1	TRBV19	.	CASRGGSHTEAFF	TGTGCCAGTAGGGGGGGGAGTCACACTGAAGCTTTCTTT
.	TRBJ2-5	TRBV5-4	.	CASSFRGEETQYF	TGTGCCAGCAGCTTTCGGGGAGAAGAGACCCAGTACTTC
TRBD1	TRBJ1-2	TRBV5-1	once	CASTRDRDYGYTF	TGCGCCAGCACCCGGGACAGGGACTATGGCTACACCTTC
.	TRBJ1-1	TRBV3-1/TRBV3-2	.	CASSQGRRDTEAFF	TGTGCCAGCAGCCAAGGAAGGAGGGACACTGAAGCTTTCTTT
TRBD1	TRBJ1-2	TRBV18	few	CASSPSDRGYGYTF	TGTGCCAGCTCACCAAGCGACAGGGGCTATGGCTACACCTTC
.	TRBJ1-2	TRBV19	.	CASNLRGGLSYGYTF	TGTGCCAGCAACTTAAGGGGCGGTCTAAGCTATGGCTACACCTTC
.	TRBJ1-5	TRBV6-1	.	CASSEGAQGSGQPQHF	TGTGCCAGCAGTGAAGGAGCCCAGGGTTCGGGTCAGCCCCAGCATTTT
.	TRBJ1-2	TRBV6-8	.	CASSSLRGADGYTF	TGTGCCAGCAGCTCTCTCCGGGGGGCGGATGGCTACACCTTC
.	TRBJ1-5	TRBV6-5	.	CASSTGWDQPQHF	TGTGCCAGCAGTACAGGGTGGGATCAGCCCCAGCATTTT
.	TRBJ2-1	TRBV18	.	CASSPIMGGEQFF	TGTGCCAGCTCACCTATTATGGGGGGTGAGCAGTTCTTC